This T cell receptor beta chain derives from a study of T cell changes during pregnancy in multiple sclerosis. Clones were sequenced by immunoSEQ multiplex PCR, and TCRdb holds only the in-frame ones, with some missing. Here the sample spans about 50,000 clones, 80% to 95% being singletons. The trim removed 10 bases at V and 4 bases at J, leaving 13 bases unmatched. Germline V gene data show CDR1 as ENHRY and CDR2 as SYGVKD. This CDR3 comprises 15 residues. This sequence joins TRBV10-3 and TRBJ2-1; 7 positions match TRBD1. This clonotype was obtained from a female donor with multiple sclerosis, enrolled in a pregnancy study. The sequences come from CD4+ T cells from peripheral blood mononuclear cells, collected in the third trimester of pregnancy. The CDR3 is CATANRDSLYNEQFF. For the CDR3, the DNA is TGTGCCACCGCCAACCGGGACAGCTTATACAATGAGCAGTTCTTC.